Reported below is one T cell receptor beta chain. Its binding antigen is unknown. Qualities for individual bases were not recorded, and no much larger clone is one base off. Patients with localized lung adenocarcinoma, a subtype of non-small cell lung cancer, were used as donors. The samples were taken from the centers of localized lung adenocarcinomas. For TCR repertoire analysis, CD8+ T cells from tumor tissue were profiled apart from CD4+ T cells. Library prep was done by PCR. The sequencer listed for this sample is HiSeq X Ten. Using fastp trimming at Q25 and MiXCR clonotype assembly, TCRdb reanalyzed the public sequencing data and kept in-frame beta chains. CDR3 protein sequences are deduplicated, and each keeps its most common genes and DNA. This sample gives 7,500 or so distinct CDR3 sequences in total; approximately 51% of them show up just once. 97% of the sample lies in the top ten. The data were obtained in a study of CD4 and CD8 cells across lung adenocarcinoma regions (dated by TCRdb to 2017 to 2018). Context from the whole study: The study examined intratumor heterogeneity of the T cell receptor repertoire by comparing tumor centers with tumor margins.

From its cysteine to its phenylalanine, the CDR3 spans 15 amino acids. Only CDR3 DNA is held: 45 bases, read in frame from base 1. Looking up the germline V gene yields CDR1 MRHNA and CDR2 SNTAGT. Here V drops 3 bases and J drops 4 bases, and the junction holds 7 bases not matched to any gene. The chain uses TRBV6-4 and TRBJ2-5; TRBD1 lines up with 8 middle nucleotides. This receptor was obtained from a male donor with lung adenocarcinoma. The CD4 and CD8 labels of this study may be unreliable. Sequencing used CD8+ T cells from the center of a lung tumor. The cell subset or site tag for this specimen amounts to: tumor center region. Here is the DNA: TGTGCCAGCAGTGAAGAGGCAGGGGGCCGAGAGACCCAGTACTTC. Its product reads: CASSEEAGGRETQYF.